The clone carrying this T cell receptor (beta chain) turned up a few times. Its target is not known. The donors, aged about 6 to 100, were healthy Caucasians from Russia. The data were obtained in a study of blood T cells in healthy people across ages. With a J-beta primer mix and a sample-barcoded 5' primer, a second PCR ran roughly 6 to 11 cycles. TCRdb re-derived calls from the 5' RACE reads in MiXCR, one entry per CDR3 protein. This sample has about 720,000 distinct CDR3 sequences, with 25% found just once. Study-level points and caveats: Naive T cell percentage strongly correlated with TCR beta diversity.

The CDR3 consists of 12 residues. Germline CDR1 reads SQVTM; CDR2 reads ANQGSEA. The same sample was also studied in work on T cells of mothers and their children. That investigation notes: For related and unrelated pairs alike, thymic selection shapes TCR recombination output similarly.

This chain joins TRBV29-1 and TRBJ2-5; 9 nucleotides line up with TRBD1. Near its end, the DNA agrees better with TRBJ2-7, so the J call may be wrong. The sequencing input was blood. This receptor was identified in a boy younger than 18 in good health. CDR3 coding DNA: TGCAGCGGAGGACAGGGGACCTACGAGCAGTACTTC. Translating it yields CSGGQGTYEQYF.